Below, 13 T cell receptor beta chains from the same sample are listed, as sequenced in a study of blood T cell repertoires in COVID-19. Libraries were prepared by immunoSEQ multiplex PCR; TCRdb keeps only in-frame clonotypes and omits some of them. The repertoire holds about 270,000 clones, with approximately 90% as singletons. The sample taken for sequencing was PBMCs or T cells enriched from blood (not recorded which). The origin of the receptors is a woman younger than 45 with acute COVID-19.

The gene calls are TRBV5-1 and TRBJ2-7; 7 bases agree with TRBD1. Germline lookup yields CDR1 SGHRS and CDR2 YFSETQ. The trim removed 5 bases at V and 4 bases at J, leaving 9 bases unmatched. The CDR3 covers 14 residues. The CDR3 region has the DNA TGCGCCAGCAGTACCCACCAGGGGGATTACGAGCAGTACTTC. Its translation: CASSTHQGDYEQYF.

J is TRBJ2-1 and V is TRBV5-3; TRBD2 aligns across 12 bases. TRBV5-3 is marked as an open reading frame, function uncertain. Trimming removed 0 bases from V and 6 bases from J; junction bases left unmatched: 10. CDR3 length equals 18 residues. The CDR3 loop is CARSLVASGRAGLNEQFF. The CDR3 nucleotides are TGTGCCAGAAGCTTGGTCGCTAGCGGGAGGGCCGGGCTCAATGAGCAGTTCTTC.

The chain joins TRBV4-1 to TRBJ1-1, with TRBD1 as a possible D gene (5 bases). The CDR3 totals 14 residues. Trimming removed 4 bases at V and 0 bases at J, with 9 bases between. Germline CDR1 MGHRA, CDR2 YSYEKL. This chain's CDR3 is CASSPDRMNTEAFF. CDR3 sequence (DNA): TGCGCCAGCAGCCCAGACAGAATGAACACTGAAGCTTTCTTT.

The rearrangement links TRBV25-1 to TRBJ2-5, with D possibly TRBD2 on 6 matching bases. The CDR3 length is 15 residues. Trimming shortened V by 6 bases and J by 4 bases, and 18 bases separated the two germline ends. Looked up from germline, CDR1 is MGHDK and CDR2 is SYGVNS. The CDR3 spells CASSEPPGGRETQYF. The CDR3 DNA reads TGTGCCAGCAGCGAGCCCCCCGGAGGGCGAGAGACCCAGTACTTC.

The V call is TRBV27, the J call TRBJ2-3, with 8 bases lining up with TRBD2. With 5 bases clipped from V and 1 base from J, the junction kept 8 bases outside the gene matches. The V gene's germline CDR1 is MNHEY and CDR2 SMNVEV (reference sequence). The CDR3 totals 16 residues. CDR3 bases: TGTGCCAGCAGTGCCTCAGCGGGAGCGGGCACAGATACGCAGTATTTT. It yields the protein CASSASAGAGTDTQYF.

The chain combines TRBV7-6 with TRBJ1-1, with 7 bases lining up with TRBD1. Losses at the gene ends were 5 bases for V and 5 bases for J; bases not matched to a gene: 11. CDR1 is SGHVS and CDR2 is FNYEAQ in the germline V gene. The CDR3 has 15 amino acids. This chain's CDR3 is CASSLTGDGGTEAFF. In DNA, the CDR3 is TGTGCCAGCAGCCTAACAGGGGACGGCGGGACTGAAGCTTTCTTT.

The rearrangement links TRBV7-9 to TRBJ1-1; a weak D match, TRBD1 (6 bases). Trimming cost V 1 base and J 1 base, with 13 bases left between them. The CDR3 consists of 16 residues. Per the germline V gene, CDR1 is SEHNR and CDR2 is FQNEAQ (reference sequence). CDR3 protein: CASSLVGGTPNTEAFF. As DNA, the CDR3 is TGTGCCAGCAGCTTAGTCGGTGGGACACCGAACACTGAAGCTTTCTTT. Based on the CDR3 plus reference TRBV7-9 and TRBJ1-1, the full variable domain is DTGVSQNPRHKITKRGQNVTFRCDPISEHNRLYWYRQTLGQGPEFLTYFQNEAQLEKSRLLSDRFSAERPKGSFSTLEIQRTEQGDSAMYLCASSLVGGTPNTEAFFGQGTRLTVV.

V and J are TRBV4-2 and TRBJ2-2; 14 bases fit TRBD2. The V gene end was trimmed by 6 bases and the J gene end by 7 bases; junction bases not matched to a gene: 10. The CDR3 is made up of 17 amino acids. Germline CDR1 is LGHNA and CDR2 is YNFKEQ. CDR3 sequence reads: CASSIGTSGRVVGELFF. The CDR3 region has the DNA TGTGCCAGCAGTATTGGGACTAGCGGGAGAGTGGTCGGGGAGCTGTTTTTT.

The rearrangement joins TRBV18 to TRBJ2-3, with D possibly matching TRBD1 (6 bases). This CDR3 is 15 amino acids long. The ends were cut back, 2 bases at V and 1 base at J, with 10 bases in the middle. Looked up from germline, CDR1 is KGHSH and CDR2 is LQKENI. For the CDR3, the DNA is TGTGCCAGCTCACCAGGGGACACACGCACAGATACGCAGTATTTT. The encoded protein is CASSPGDTRTDTQYF. Using reference TRBV18 and TRBJ2-3 for the parts outside the CDR3, the full variable domain is NAGVMQNPRHLVRRRGQEARLRCSPMKGHSHVYWYRQLPEEGLKFMVYLQKENIIDESGMPKERFSAEFPKEGPSILRIQQVVRGDSAAYFCASSPGDTRTDTQYFGPGTRLTVL.

This clone has only a few counts. The gene calls are TRBV6-5 and TRBJ2-7; D unresolved. This CDR3 region has 15 residues. V was trimmed by 6 bases and J by 0 bases, leaving 15 bases between them. Germline loops: CDR1 MNHEY, CDR2 SVGAGI. In DNA form, the CDR3 reads TGTGCCAGCAGCCCCCGTCGCGTTGACTCCTACGAGCAGTACTTC. It encodes CASSPRRVDSYEQYF.

V and J are TRBV18 and TRBJ2-7; D might be TRBD1 (6 bases). Deletions cut 3 bases from V and 0 bases from J, with 18 bases between. The CDR3 covers 17 residues. The germline V gene has CDR1 KGHSH and CDR2 LQKENI. The CDR3 region is CASSPQYLGGFSYEQYF. The CDR3 nucleotides are TGTGCCAGCTCACCGCAGTACCTTGGGGGCTTCTCCTACGAGCAGTACTTC.

The chain couples TRBV2 to TRBJ2-2; 10 bases match TRBD1. The junction had 8 bases not matched to a gene; V was cut back by 7 bases and J by 3 bases. CDR1 is SNHLY, CDR2 FYNNEI, per germline. CDR3 length: 16 residues. The CDR3, as DNA: TGTGCCAGCAAACGACAGGGGGCGTCGGACACCGGGGAGCTGTTTTTT. This gives the protein CASKRQGASDTGELFF. Looking up the rest from reference TRBV2 and TRBJ2-2 gives the full variable domain: EPEVTQTPSHQVTQMGQEVILRCVPISNHLYFYWYRQILGQKVEFLVSFYNNEISEKSEIFDDQFSVERPDGSNFTLKIRSTKLEDSAMYFCASKRQGASDTGELFFGEGSRLTVL.

This rearrangement joins TRBV7-9 to TRBJ2-3; 8 bases agree with TRBD2. Looked up from germline, CDR1 is SEHNR and CDR2 is FQNEAQ (reference sequence). The CDR3 sequence is 16 residues long. Trimming cost V 1 base and J 4 bases; bases outside gene matches: 7. CDR3 sequence: CASSLGEREWADTQYF. Here the CDR3 DNA reads TGTGCCAGCAGCTTAGGGGAGCGGGAGTGGGCAGATACGCAGTATTTT.